Shown below are 32 T cell receptor beta chains from a single sample sequenced in a study of T cell responses to AZD1222 COVID-19 vaccine. Clones were sequenced by immunoSEQ multiplex PCR, and TCRdb holds only the in-frame ones, with some missing. The sample yields some 150,000 clones, 86% seen once. Sequencing was performed on peripheral blood, taken 28 days after the second AZD1222 dose. Source of these receptors: an adult who received the AZD1222 COVID-19 vaccine.

The CDR3 here is CASSLGGYQETQYF. DNA for the CDR3: TGTGCCAGCAGCTTGGGGGGGTACCAAGAGACCCAGTACTTC. V gene TRBV7-9 combines with J gene TRBJ2-5; the match to TRBD2 covers 7 bases. The CDR3 has 14 residues. CDR1 SEHNR and CDR2 FQNEAQ come from the germline V gene (reference sequence). V shed 3 bases and J 0 bases; nucleotides not matched to a gene: 1.

Here the CDR3 DNA reads TGTGCCAGCAGTTTATTTGGACGGACAAATCAGCCCCAGCATTTT. It encodes CASSLFGRTNQPQHF. The V call is TRBV28, the J call TRBJ1-5; possibly TRBD1 for D (5 bases). The CDR3 loop spans 15 amino acids. CDR1 is MDHEN, CDR2 SYDVKM, per germline. V lost 1 base and J 4 bases, leaving 11 bases between the germline ends.

The chain joins TRBV7-9 to TRBJ1-1; D not certain. V lost 3 bases, J lost 7 bases, and 9 bases lay in between. Germline values: CDR1 SEHNR, CDR2 FQNEAQ (reference sequence). CDR3 length: 12 amino acids. In DNA, the CDR3 is TGTGCCAGCAGCTTCGGGGTAGATGAAGCTTTCTTT. Protein product: CASSFGVDEAFF.

This rearrangement joins TRBV19 to TRBJ2-3; no reliable D call. With 10 bases removed from V and 4 bases from J, the gap between germline ends came to 12 bases. The CDR3 spans 12 residues. CDR1 is LNHDA, CDR2 SQIVND, per germline (reference sequence). CDR3 DNA sequence: TGTGCCACCGGATACGGCGCAGATACGCAGTATTTT. Amino acids: CATGYGADTQYF.

The chain uses TRBV23-1 and TRBJ1-2; D is unclear. TRBV23-1 is sorted into the ORF group, with uncertain function. Trimming left V 4 bases short and J 8 bases short, with 11 bases between. The CDR3 contains 12 residues. The CDR3 spells CASSPKTAGYTF. CDR3 DNA: TGCGCCAGCAGTCCCAAAACGGCCGGCTACACCTTC.

The gene calls are TRBV6-6 and TRBJ2-3; D uncertain. Germline assignment: CDR1 MNHNY and CDR2 SVGAGI (reference sequence). This CDR3 contains 12 residues. The V and J ends lost 7 bases and 4 bases respectively, with 9 bases between them. As DNA, the CDR3 is TGTGCCAGCACCACGGGCCCAGATACGCAGTATTTT. Its protein product is CASTTGPDTQYF.

This chain joins TRBV27 and TRBJ2-7; no clear D. In germline, CDR1 is MNHEY, CDR2 SMNVEV (reference sequence). CDR3 size: 14 residues. Between the trimmed V and J ends, which lost 6 bases and 0 bases, there was a span of 12 bases. The CDR3 DNA is TGTGCCAGCAGAGGGCCAGGCCCCTCCTACGAGCAGTACTTC. Amino acids: CASRGPGPSYEQYF.

The rearrangement links TRBV6-1 to TRBJ2-7, with 8 bases aligning to TRBD2. This CDR3 is 16 amino acids long. V was pared by 4 bases and J by 0 bases, with 8 bases of the junction left unmatched. CDR1 is MNHNS and CDR2 is SASEGT in the germline V gene. CDR3 loop: CASSGLASGSSYEQYF. The CDR3 nucleotides read TGTGCCAGCAGTGGGCTCGCTAGCGGGTCCTCCTACGAGCAGTACTTC.

The genes are TRBV28 and TRBJ1-2; 8 bases are shared with TRBD1. The germline gives CDR1 MDHEN, CDR2 SYDVKM. The CDR3 runs to 16 residues. Losses at the gene ends were 5 bases for V and 8 bases for J; bases not matched to a gene: 16. This CDR3 reads CASSLLDRGGLPGYTF. As DNA, the CDR3 is TGTGCCAGCAGTCTTCTAGACAGGGGTGGACTCCCGGGCTACACCTTC.

The chain couples TRBV6-5 to TRBJ2-1, with 10 positions matching TRBD2. With 7 bases clipped from V and 7 bases from J, the junction kept 4 bases outside the gene matches. The CDR3 contains 13 residues. Germline-derived CDR1 and CDR2 are MNHEY and SVGAGI. Here the CDR3 DNA reads TGTGCCAGCACTAGCGGGAGCGTAAATGAGCAGTTCTTC. Encoded protein: CASTSGSVNEQFF.

This clone was counted between two and nine times. The V gene is TRBV5-4, the J gene TRBJ1-2, with D unclear. Between the trimmed V and J ends, which lost 1 base and 6 bases, there was a span of 13 bases. Germline CDR1 and CDR2: SGHNT and YYREEE (reference sequence). The CDR3 is 14 amino acids. The CDR3 sequence: CASSLLGWEDGYTF. The CDR3 coding sequence is TGTGCCAGCAGCTTGTTGGGGTGGGAGGATGGCTACACCTTC.

V gene TRBV10-3 combines with J gene TRBJ2-7, with D uncertain. Germline V gene data show CDR1 as ENHRY and CDR2 as SYGVKD. CDR3 length: 11 residues. Trimming took 2 bases from V and 6 from J, leaving 5 bases between them. CDR3 in amino acids: CAISEGREQYF. The CDR3 DNA is TGTGCCATCAGTGAGGGGCGCGAGCAGTACTTC.

This chain links TRBV5-4 with TRBJ2-2, with D tentatively TRBD1 or TRBD2 (5 bases each). V was trimmed by 4 bases and J by 5 bases, leaving 15 bases between them. CDR3 length: 15 residues. Per germline, CDR1 SGHNT and CDR2 YYREEE (reference sequence). The CDR3: CASSPRGGLTGELFF. CDR3 nucleotides: TGTGCCAGCAGCCCTCGGGGCGGGCTAACCGGGGAGCTGTTTTTT.

This chain joins TRBV11-1 and TRBJ2-5; D is possibly TRBD1 (5 bases). Germline V gene lookup returns CDR1 SGHAT and CDR2 FQDESV (reference sequence). This CDR3 region has 16 residues. Between the trimmed V and J ends, which lost 2 bases and 5 bases, there was a span of 18 bases. The CDR3 reads CASSLSRGAGKETQYF. For the CDR3, the DNA is TGTGCCAGCAGCTTATCCCGTGGTGCAGGGAAGGAGACCCAGTACTTC. Using reference TRBV11-1 and TRBJ2-5 for the parts outside the CDR3, the full variable domain is EAEVAQSPRYKITEKSQAVAFWCDPISGHATLYWYRQILGQGPELLVQFQDESVVDDSQLPKDRFSAERLKGVDSTLKIQPAELGDSAMYLCASSLSRGAGKETQYFGPGTRLLVL.

The chain couples TRBV5-1 to TRBJ2-7, with 8 positions matching TRBD1. V lost 3 bases to trimming and J lost 3 bases; unmatched junction nucleotides: 5. Germline loops: CDR1 SGHRS, CDR2 YFSETQ. This CDR3 has 14 residues. CDR3: CASSSTGGIYEQYF. The DNA of the CDR3 is TGCGCCAGCAGCTCCACAGGGGGTATCTACGAGCAGTACTTC.

V is TRBV10-2 and J is TRBJ1-1; D is unclear. Germline V lookup: CDR1 WSHSY, CDR2 SAAADI. V was trimmed by 8 bases and J by 4 bases, leaving 14 bases between them. This CDR3 contains 13 residues. The CDR3 DNA follows: TGCGCCAGCGGCTTTGGGGAAGCCACTGAAGCTTTCTTT. It codes for CASGFGEATEAFF.

The chain links TRBV19 to TRBJ2-3; TRBD2 agrees at 10 bases. This CDR3 comprises 16 residues. From germline, CDR1 is LNHDA and CDR2 SQIVND (reference sequence). V lost 4 bases, J lost 1 base, and 5 bases stayed unmatched. The CDR3 here is CASSKRGTSGTDTQYF. DNA of the CDR3: TGTGCCAGTAGTAAGAGGGGGACTAGCGGCACAGATACGCAGTATTTT.

Details on this clone: Other nucleotide sequences in the sample specify the same CDR3. This chain links TRBV12-3 or TRBV12-4 with TRBJ1-1; D remains ambiguous. V was cut by 1 base and J by 1 base, with 4 bases left in between. The CDR3 covers 13 residues. CDR3 in DNA: TGTGCCAGCAGTTTAGGTGAGAACACTGAAGCTTTCTTT. Its translation: CASSLGENTEAFF.

The count of this clone is one. J is TRBJ1-1 and V is TRBV30, with 7 bases fitting TRBD1. The V gene's germline CDR1 is GTSNPN and CDR2 SVGIG (reference sequence). V was pared by 4 bases and J by 9 bases, with 5 bases of the junction left unmatched. The CDR3 totals 11 residues. The CDR3 sequence: CAWTVGQKAFF. DNA of the CDR3: TGTGCCTGGACGGTGGGACAGAAAGCTTTCTTT.

J is TRBJ1-2 and V is TRBV28; D remains unclear. The length of the CDR3 is 12 residues. The V gene's germline CDR1 is MDHEN and CDR2 SYDVKM. The V end was cut by 6 bases, the J end by 8 bases, with 13 bases between. This chain's CDR3 is CASSNTMRGYTF. In DNA form, the CDR3 reads TGTGCCAGCAGCAATACCATGCGGGGCTACACCTTC.

This clone was picked up a small number of times. The genes are TRBV2 and TRBJ1-2; a weak D match, TRBD1 (6 bases). Germline V gives CDR1 SNHLY, CDR2 FYNNEI. Trimming removed 7 bases at V and 1 base at J, with 7 bases between. The CDR3 has 12 residues. For the CDR3, the DNA is TGTGCCAGCACCAGGGGTAACTATGGCTACACCTTC. Translation gives CASTRGNYGYTF.

The genes are TRBV5-4 and TRBJ2-7; 11 positions agree with TRBD1. V lost 3 bases, J lost 5 bases, and 7 bases stayed unmatched. Germline loops: CDR1 SGHNT, CDR2 YYREEE (reference sequence). The CDR3 covers 15 residues. Written as DNA, the CDR3 is TGTGCCAGCAGCTGGTGGACAGGGGGCCAGGACGAGCAGTACTTC. Its protein product is CASSWWTGGQDEQYF.

This chain links TRBV30 with TRBJ1-4; TRBD1 agrees at 7 bases. CDR1 and CDR2 from the germline V gene are GTSNPN and SVGIG (reference sequence). With V trimmed by 1 base and J by 8 bases, 16 bases remained unmatched. This CDR3 region has 17 residues. This chain's CDR3 is CAWSGGQGGGLREKLFF. In DNA form, the CDR3 reads TGTGCCTGGAGTGGGGGGCAGGGGGGCGGTCTCCGAGAAAAACTGTTTTTT.

This chain uses TRBV12-3 or TRBV12-4 with TRBJ1-2, with D possibly being TRBD1 (5 bases). V was clipped by 7 bases and J by 5 bases, with 14 bases between them. The CDR3 is 13 amino acids. The CDR3 reads CASTFGTGYGYTF. The CDR3 bases are TGTGCCAGCACTTTCGGGACGGGGTATGGCTACACCTTC.

The rearrangement uses TRBV6-5 and TRBJ2-7; TRBD2 aligns across 9 bases. After removal of 0 bases from V and 0 bases from J, the junction contained 3 bases not matched to a gene. The CDR3 is 16 residues long. In germline, CDR1 is MNHEY, CDR2 SVGAGI. Here the CDR3 DNA reads TGTGCCAGCAGTTACTCGTCTAGCGGGACCTCCTACGAGCAGTACTTC. It translates to CASSYSSSGTSYEQYF.

The chain employs TRBV10-3 and TRBJ1-2; a weak D match, TRBD1 (6 bases). The CDR3 is made up of 13 amino acids. CDR1 and CDR2 from the germline V gene are ENHRY and SYGVKD. The ends were cut back, 7 bases at V and 0 bases at J, with 9 bases in the middle. The CDR3: CAITQGANYGYTF. In DNA form, the CDR3 reads TGTGCCATCACACAGGGCGCTAACTATGGCTACACCTTC.

The chain is built from TRBV3-1 (or the pseudogene TRBV3-2) and TRBJ2-1; TRBD1 or TRBD2 may be the D gene (6 bases each). The germline V gene encodes CDR1 LGHDT and CDR2 YNNKEL (reference sequence). The CDR3 is made up of 15 amino acids. Trimming took 4 bases from V and 2 from J, leaving 12 bases between them. CDR3 nucleotide sequence: TGTGCCAGCAGCCCGAAGGGGGGAACCTACAATGAGCAGTTCTTC. Protein sequence: CASSPKGGTYNEQFF.

The rearrangement uses TRBV11-2 and TRBJ1-1; D call uncertain. Germline V gene data show CDR1 as SGHAT and CDR2 as FQNNGV. Trimming took 2 bases from V and 6 from J, leaving 7 bases between them. The CDR3 extends over 12 amino acids. CDR3 protein: CASSLSRAEAFF. Written as DNA, the CDR3 is TGTGCCAGCAGCTTATCTCGGGCTGAAGCTTTCTTT.

The chain couples TRBV2 to TRBJ1-6; TRBD1 agrees at 9 bases. CDR1 and CDR2 from the germline V gene are SNHLY and FYNNEI. The CDR3 has 15 residues. The V gene end was trimmed by 5 bases and the J gene end by 10 bases; junction bases not matched to a gene: 9. The CDR3 sequence: CASSTFGTGQSPLHF. The DNA of the CDR3 is TGTGCCAGCAGTACCTTCGGGACAGGGCAGTCACCCCTCCACTTT.

The chain has TRBV7-9 and TRBJ2-1; no firm D call. Germline assignment: CDR1 SEHNR and CDR2 FQNEAQ (reference sequence). The CDR3 spans 11 residues. V gave up 2 bases and J gave up 6 bases, with 2 bases separating them. The CDR3 nucleotides read TGTGCCAGCAGCTTAAGCAATGAGCAGTTCTTC. It specifies CASSLSNEQFF.

The chain has TRBV7-8 and TRBJ2-1; TRBD2 is a possible D gene (5 bases). V lost 8 bases, J lost 0 bases, and 14 bases lay in between. The CDR3 runs to 15 residues. The germline CDR1 and CDR2 sequences are SGHVS and FQNEAQ. The CDR3 DNA sequence: TGTGCCAGCGCCCGAGGGTCCCCCTCCTACAATGAGCAGTTCTTC. This encodes CASARGSPSYNEQFF.

The J gene is TRBJ2-5, the V gene TRBV30; a weak D match, TRBD1 (6 bases). The CDR3 is made up of 13 amino acids. V was trimmed by 3 bases and J by 5 bases, leaving 13 bases between them. CDR1 is GTSNPN and CDR2 is SVGIG in the germline V gene (reference sequence). Here the CDR3 DNA reads TGTGCCTGGAGCAGGGGTAATGGTGAGACCCAGTACTTC. Protein product: CAWSRGNGETQYF.